These T cell receptor beta chains were read from a single sample in a study of T cell responses to AZD1222 COVID-19 vaccine. This table comes from immunoSEQ multiplex PCR, and its TCRdb copy is limited to in-frame clones, with some not included. In the table there are more than 65,000 clones, approximately 82% of which are singletons. Specimen: peripheral blood, collected on day 0 of AZD1222 vaccination. All receptors derive from an adult in good health. CDR3s leave out the opening cysteine and the closing phenylalanine or tryptophan. Fields, in order: J gene, V gene, D gene, CDR3 protein. D genes are given only for firm matches.

J gene: TRBJ1-6; V gene: TRBV2; D gene: NA; CDR3 protein: ASSGNNSPLH
J gene: TRBJ1-4; V gene: TRBV5-6; D gene: NA; CDR3 protein: ASSLTGRTNEKLF
J gene: TRBJ2-1; V gene: TRBV19; D gene: TRBD2; CDR3 protein: ASSREGLGAEQF
J gene: TRBJ2-1; V gene: TRBV20-1; D gene: TRBD2; CDR3 protein: SASRGLTSGNEQF
J gene: TRBJ2-5; V gene: TRBV29-1; D gene: TRBD1; CDR3 protein: SVETGEGETQY
J gene: TRBJ2-3; V gene: TRBV13; D gene: NA; CDR3 protein: ASSLNPDGLIKGPSTDTQY
J gene: TRBJ2-7; V gene: TRBV10-2; D gene: TRBD1; CDR3 protein: ASSELGDRGSEQY
J gene: TRBJ2-7; V gene: TRBV12-3/TRBV12-4; D gene: NA; CDR3 protein: ASSRAYEQY
J gene: TRBJ2-5; V gene: TRBV15; D gene: TRBD2; CDR3 protein: ATSRVAGGSETQY
J gene: TRBJ2-7; V gene: TRBV9; D gene: NA; CDR3 protein: ASSVGQASSYEQY
J gene: TRBJ1-5; V gene: TRBV3-1/TRBV3-2; D gene: NA; CDR3 protein: ASSQELNQPQH
J gene: TRBJ1-3; V gene: TRBV27; D gene: NA; CDR3 protein: ASRAASSGNTIY
J gene: TRBJ1-4; V gene: TRBV28; D gene: NA; CDR3 protein: ASKGMDEKLF